The entry below gives a single T cell receptor (beta chain) sequence along with its context. What it binds is not known. The CDR3 length is 15 residues. Germline values: CDR1 SGHRS, CDR2 YFSETQ. Trimming cost V 0 bases and J 10 bases; bases outside gene matches: 5. The sample is drawn from a study of cytomegalovirus exposure and HLA in healthy donors. The study ran its PCR with 60 Vbeta and 13 Jbeta primers. Here immunoSEQ multiplex PCR was the method, and the copy in TCRdb shows in-frame clones only, minus some. The sample has tens of thousands of clones, 75% to 85% seen once. Points from the study as a whole: In a later analysis, V- and J-gene trimming of beta chains associated with a DCLRE1C missense variant, replicated independently.

The rearrangement joins TRBV5-1 to TRBJ2-1; 12 bases map to TRBD2. Sequencing was done on a sample of PBMCs. The source of this sequence is a woman between 40 and 50 years old in good health and CMV-seropositive. CDR3 sequence reads: CASSLEGLAGQEQFF. The DNA of the CDR3 is TGCGCCAGCAGCTTGGAAGGACTAGCGGGACAAGAGCAGTTCTTC.